The 30 T cell receptor beta chains presented below share a single source sample, sequenced in a study of blood T cell repertoires in COVID-19. Sequencing used immunoSEQ multiplex PCR; TCRdb keeps in-frame clones, though not all of them. The sample has some 210,000 clones; approximately 85% are singletons. Source material: peripheral blood. All receptors come from a woman in her 70s with active or convalescent COVID-19.

The V gene is TRBV28, the J gene TRBJ2-7; weak D call: TRBD2 (5 bases). The CDR3 is 13 residues long. Germline lookup yields CDR1 MDHEN and CDR2 SYDVKM. The V end was cut by 7 bases, the J end by 2 bases, with 12 bases between. CDR3 protein: CASIPPGTYEQYF. The CDR3 DNA reads TGTGCCAGCATTCCCCCGGGGACCTACGAGCAGTACTTC. Full variable domain (remainder filled in from reference TRBV28 and TRBJ2-7): DVKVTQSSRYLVKRTGEKVFLECVQDMDHENMFWYRQDPGLGLRLIYFSYDVKMKEKGDIPEGYSVSREKKERFSLILESASTNQTSMYLCASIPPGTYEQYFGPGTRLTVT.

The V call is TRBV6-6, the J call TRBJ1-1, with a weak D call TRBD1 (6 bases). The CDR3 is made up of 13 amino acids. Per germline, CDR1 MNHNY and CDR2 SVGAGI (reference sequence). Between the trimmed V and J ends, which lost 2 bases and 7 bases, there was a span of 11 bases. This CDR3 is CASSYGGRGEAFF. DNA for the CDR3: TGTGCCAGCAGTTACGGGGGCAGGGGTGAAGCTTTCTTT.

The chain carries TRBV28 and TRBJ1-6, with 7 positions matching TRBD1. The CDR3 has 14 amino acids. V was pared by 6 bases and J by 4 bases, with 3 bases of the junction left unmatched. Per germline, CDR1 MDHEN and CDR2 SYDVKM. The CDR3 reads CASSLQGYNSPLHF. The DNA for the CDR3 is TGTGCCAGCAGCTTACAGGGGTATAATTCACCCCTCCACTTT.

This rearrangement joins TRBV30 to TRBJ2-1, with D uncertain. Trimming stripped 3 bases from V and 5 bases from J, with 14 bases between. The CDR3 has 14 residues. Germline V gives CDR1 GTSNPN, CDR2 SVGIG (reference sequence). CDR3 protein: CAWSSSPSNNEQFF. CDR3 coding DNA: TGTGCCTGGAGCTCTTCTCCGAGCAACAATGAGCAGTTCTTC. The full variable domain, completed using reference TRBV30 and TRBJ2-1, is SQTIHQWPATLVQPVGSPLSLECTVEGTSNPNLYWYRQAAGRGLQLLFYSVGIGQISSEVPQNLSASRPQDRQFILSSKKLLLSDSGFYLCAWSSSPSNNEQFFGPGTRLTVL.

The chain employs TRBV7-3 and TRBJ2-2; the match to TRBD2 covers 14 bases. The junction had 5 bases not matched to a gene; V was cut back by 4 bases and J by 4 bases. From germline, CDR1 is SGHTA and CDR2 FQGTGA. This CDR3 is built from 17 residues. CDR3 sequence (DNA): TGTGCCAGCAGCTCAGGACTAGCGGGAGGCCCCACCGGGGAGCTGTTTTTT. Encoded protein: CASSSGLAGGPTGELFF.

The V and J genes are TRBV7-8 and TRBJ2-3; 7 bases are shared with TRBD2. Germline V lookup: CDR1 SGHVS, CDR2 FQNEAQ. CDR3 length equals 15 residues. With 1 base clipped from V and 2 bases from J, the junction kept 3 bases outside the gene matches. CDR3 DNA sequence: TGTGCCAGCAGCTTAGGGGGGAGGGCCACAGATACGCAGTATTTT. Amino acid sequence: CASSLGGRATDTQYF.

The chain has TRBV15 and TRBJ2-3; D is perhaps TRBD1 (6 bases). V lost 1 base and J 1 base, leaving 9 bases between the germline ends. Germline CDR1 reads LNHNV; CDR2 reads YYDKDF (reference sequence). The CDR3 totals 15 residues. The CDR3 protein is CATSRAGHGTDTQYF. The CDR3 DNA reads as TGTGCCACCAGCAGAGCGGGACACGGCACAGATACGCAGTATTTT.

V usage is TRBV5-1 and J usage is TRBJ2-5, with a possible D match to TRBD1 (6 bases). Deletions cut 3 bases from V and 1 base from J, with 10 bases between. This CDR3 contains 14 residues. Per germline, CDR1 SGHRS and CDR2 YFSETQ. CDR3 coding DNA: TGCGCCAGCAGCTCCCAGGGGCTCCAAGAGACCCAGTACTTC. Amino acid sequence: CASSSQGLQETQYF.

The chain is built from TRBV7-8 and TRBJ1-1, with D possibly matching TRBD1 (5 bases). The CDR3 loop spans 14 amino acids. Germline V CDR1 and CDR2: SGHVS, FQNEAQ. Trimming pared 5 bases from V and 1 base from J, leaving 11 bases between. This CDR3 reads CASSAIQGNTEAFF. The DNA of the CDR3 is TGTGCCAGCAGCGCAATTCAGGGGAACACTGAAGCTTTCTTT.

The V and J genes are TRBV7-9 and TRBJ1-4, with 11 bases identical to TRBD1. The CDR3 length is 15 residues. Looked up from germline, CDR1 is SEHNR and CDR2 is FQNEAQ (reference sequence). The ends lost 5 bases at V and 10 bases at J; junction bases unmatched: 9. The DNA of the CDR3 is TGTGCCAGCAGCGCCCGGGGACAGGGGGAAGGAAAACTGTTTTTT. Translation: CASSARGQGEGKLFF.

The J gene is TRBJ2-4, the V gene TRBV5-4; a possible D gene is TRBD2 (5 bases). V lost 6 bases to trimming and J lost 0 bases, with 19 bases between them. The CDR3 extends over 17 amino acids. In germline, CDR1 is SGHNT, CDR2 YYREEE (reference sequence). The DNA of the CDR3 is TGTGCCAGCACCTCACTAGTAGGTTTCTTAGCCAAAAACATTCAGTACTTC. Protein sequence: CASTSLVGFLAKNIQYF. The variable domain in full, with the rest retrieved from reference TRBV5-4 and TRBJ2-4, is ETGVTQSPTHLIKTRGQQVTLRCSSQSGHNTVSWYQQALGQGPQFIFQYYREEENGRGNFPPRFSGLQFPNYSSELNVNALELDDSALYLCASTSLVGFLAKNIQYFGAGTRLSVL.

The chain is built from TRBV19 and TRBJ2-2; TRBD2 might be the D (6 bases). Germline V gene sequence: CDR1 LNHDA, CDR2 SQIVND (reference sequence). This CDR3 is built from 23 residues. The germline V and J ends were trimmed by 1 base and 0 bases, with 30 bases remaining between them. The CDR3 is CASSIGVLSAGPRDQPNTGELFF. CDR3 sequence (DNA): TGTGCCAGTAGTATAGGCGTTTTAAGCGCGGGGCCCCGAGACCAACCGAACACCGGGGAGCTGTTTTTT.

This sequence joins TRBV27 and TRBJ1-1; perhaps TRBD1 as D (6 bases). The CDR3 spans 13 residues. V lost 3 bases to trimming and J lost 1 base, with 6 bases between them. Germline CDR1 and CDR2: MNHEY and SMNVEV (reference sequence). The CDR3 nucleotides are TGTGCCAGCAGTTTCAGGGGGAACACTGAAGCTTTCTTT. Protein sequence: CASSFRGNTEAFF.

The chain carries TRBV6-5 and TRBJ2-1, with 12 bases aligning to TRBD1. The J segment lost 13 bases and the V segment lost 3 bases, leaving 10 bases of the junction unmatched. The V gene's germline CDR1 is MNHEY and CDR2 SVGAGI. This CDR3 has 15 residues. CDR3 residues: CASSYRPGQGALQFF. CDR3 DNA sequence: TGTGCCAGCAGTTATAGACCGGGACAGGGGGCCCTTCAGTTCTTC.

The gene calls are TRBV2 and TRBJ2-6; 11 bases are shared with TRBD1. The ends lost 6 bases at V and 4 bases at J; junction bases unmatched: 5. CDR3 size: 16 residues. The germline V gene has CDR1 SNHLY and CDR2 FYNNEI. The CDR3 region is CASSRDRGSGANVLTF. CDR3 bases: TGTGCCAGCAGCCGGGACAGGGGGTCCGGGGCCAACGTCCTGACTTTC. The full variable domain, completed using reference TRBV2 and TRBJ2-6, is EPEVTQTPSHQVTQMGQEVILRCVPISNHLYFYWYRQILGQKVEFLVSFYNNEISEKSEIFDDQFSVERPDGSNFTLKIRSTKLEDSAMYFCASSRDRGSGANVLTFGAGSRLTVL.

Comment on this clone: This specimen includes other DNA sequences encoding the same CDR3. The V and J genes are TRBV7-9 and TRBJ2-2; D uncertain. This CDR3 has 13 residues. V was pared by 2 bases and J by 1 base, with 2 bases between. Germline loops: CDR1 SEHNR, CDR2 FQNEAQ (reference sequence). In DNA form, the CDR3 reads TGTGCCAGCAGCTTACTGAACACCGGGGAGCTGTTTTTT. This translates into CASSLLNTGELFF.

V and J are TRBV11-2 and TRBJ2-1; D may be TRBD1 (6 bases). V lost 2 bases and J 3 bases, leaving 20 bases between the germline ends. Germline V gene sequence: CDR1 SGHAT, CDR2 FQNNGV. This CDR3 has 18 amino acids. Written as DNA, the CDR3 is TGTGCCAGCAGCTTATACAGCTTAGACAGGACCCGCTACAATGAGCAGTTCTTC. This gives the protein CASSLYSLDRTRYNEQFF.

The chain recombines TRBV28 with TRBJ2-5, with a weak D call TRBD1 (6 bases). The germline gives CDR1 MDHEN, CDR2 SYDVKM. Between the trimmed V and J ends, which lost 1 base and 3 bases, there was a span of 6 bases. This CDR3 has 13 residues. The CDR3 loop reads CASSLSGEETQYF. In nucleotides, the CDR3 is TGTGCCAGCAGTTTATCAGGGGAAGAGACCCAGTACTTC.

This chain links TRBV5-4 with TRBJ1-3; D not certain. V lost 2 bases and J 0 bases, leaving 15 bases between the germline ends. CDR3 length equals 17 residues. Germline CDR1 reads SGHNT; CDR2 reads YYREEE (reference sequence). The CDR3 bases are TGTGCCAGCAGCTTAGGTATAACAGCTTACTCTGGAAACACCATATATTTT. Translation gives CASSLGITAYSGNTIYF.

This chain connects TRBV19 to TRBJ2-3; 7 bases line up with TRBD2. Germline CDR1 reads LNHDA; CDR2 reads SQIVND (reference sequence). The CDR3 totals 16 residues. Unmatched junction bases numbered 11, after V lost 3 bases and J lost 5 bases. The CDR3 spells CASSIGGRAVLDTQYF. In DNA form, the CDR3 reads TGTGCCAGTAGTATTGGAGGGAGGGCCGTTTTAGATACGCAGTATTTT.

The rearrangement links TRBV6-5 to TRBJ1-6; TRBD1 matches 8 bases. The length of the CDR3 is 14 residues. Looked up from germline, CDR1 is MNHEY and CDR2 is SVGAGI. Trimming cost V 7 bases and J 9 bases; bases outside gene matches: 8. The CDR3 is CASTRAGGSSPLHF. CDR3 bases: TGTGCCAGCACCAGGGCAGGGGGCAGTTCACCCCTCCACTTT.

This clone was found once. This rearrangement joins TRBV19 to TRBJ2-7; 9 bases align to TRBD1. Germline CDR1 reads LNHDA; CDR2 reads SQIVND (reference sequence). The CDR3 totals 13 residues. With 5 bases clipped from V and 5 bases from J, the junction kept 4 bases outside the gene matches. The CDR3 is CASSRDRVHEQYF. Here the CDR3 DNA reads TGTGCCAGTAGTCGGGACAGGGTCCACGAGCAGTACTTC.

The chain has TRBV18 and TRBJ2-3, with D possibly being TRBD2 (6 bases). The V gene lost 0 bases and the J gene lost 1 base, with 17 bases spanning the gap. This CDR3 spans 18 amino acids. Germline values: CDR1 KGHSH, CDR2 LQKENI. The chain's CDR3 is CASSPPGRRVRGTDTQYF. The CDR3 DNA reads TGTGCCAGCTCACCACCCGGCAGGAGGGTGAGGGGCACAGATACGCAGTATTTT.

This clone was observed once. The chain carries TRBV9 and TRBJ2-5; maybe TRBD2 (5 bases). Germline CDR1 is SGDLS and CDR2 is YYNGEE. The CDR3 extends over 15 amino acids. Trimming removed 5 bases at V and 0 bases at J, with 14 bases between. In nucleotides, the CDR3 is TGTGCCAGCAGTGCGGGTAGTTTTGACCAAGAGACCCAGTACTTC. Encoded protein: CASSAGSFDQETQYF. The full variable domain, its missing parts supplied by reference TRBV9 and TRBJ2-5, is DSGVTQTPKHLITATGQRVTLRCSPRSGDLSVYWYQQSLDQGLQFLIQYYNGEERAKGNILERFSAQQFPDLHSELNLSSLELGDSALYFCASSAGSFDQETQYFGPGTRLLVL.

The chain joins TRBV30 to TRBJ1-1; 8 bases line up with TRBD1. The germline gives CDR1 GTSNPN, CDR2 SVGIG (reference sequence). V was pared by 2 bases and J by 4 bases, with 3 bases of the junction left unmatched. The CDR3 has 13 residues. This CDR3 is CAWSPRGPTEAFF. In nucleotides, the CDR3 is TGTGCCTGGAGTCCCAGGGGGCCCACTGAAGCTTTCTTT.

The gene calls are TRBV5-1 and TRBJ2-6; the D gene is possibly TRBD2 (6 bases). Trimming took 0 bases from V and 2 from J, leaving 6 bases between them. The CDR3 is 15 residues long. CDR1 and CDR2 (germline): SGHRS, YFSETQ. CDR3 loop: CASSLGGTGANVLTF. For the CDR3, the DNA is TGCGCCAGCAGCTTGGGCGGGACTGGGGCCAACGTCCTGACTTTC.

This clone was observed once. The chain couples TRBV11-2 to TRBJ1-2, with TRBD1 as a possible D gene (5 bases). The germline V gene has CDR1 SGHAT and CDR2 FQNNGV. Trimming cost V 1 base and J 4 bases, with 10 bases left between them. CDR3 length: 14 residues. CDR3 in amino acids: CASSLVPGIYGYTF. As DNA, the CDR3 is TGTGCCAGCAGCTTAGTCCCAGGGATCTATGGCTACACCTTC.

This clone was observed a single time. DNA for the CDR3: TGTGCCAGCAGTCACTGGACTAGCGGAGACTCCTACAATGAGCAGTTCTTC. Protein product: CASSHWTSGDSYNEQFF. This chain links TRBV6-2 or TRBV6-3 with TRBJ2-1; 10 nucleotides agree with TRBD2. CDR1 is MNHEY, CDR2 SVGEGT, per germline. J was trimmed by 0 bases and V by 5 bases; bases with no gene match: 7. This CDR3 comprises 17 residues.

The rearrangement uses TRBV28 and TRBJ1-6; 8 bases are a match to TRBD1. The CDR3 sequence is 14 residues long. Germline V gives CDR1 MDHEN, CDR2 SYDVKM. J was trimmed by 12 bases and V by 6 bases; bases with no gene match: 10. The CDR3 is CASSPGTGRKPLHF. The DNA of the CDR3 is TGTGCCAGCAGCCCCGGGACAGGAAGAAAACCCCTCCACTTT. Supplemented by reference TRBV28 and TRBJ1-6, the full variable domain reads DVKVTQSSRYLVKRTGEKVFLECVQDMDHENMFWYRQDPGLGLRLIYFSYDVKMKEKGDIPEGYSVSREKKERFSLILESASTNQTSMYLCASSPGTGRKPLHFGNGTRLTVT.

This chain uses TRBV29-1 with TRBJ2-1, with 10 positions matching TRBD2. J lost 3 bases, V lost 5 bases, and 1 base had no gene match. Germline loops: CDR1 SQVTM, CDR2 ANQGSEA. This CDR3 has 13 amino acids. This CDR3 reads CSVSGRVYNEQFF. DNA of the CDR3: TGCAGCGTTAGCGGGAGGGTCTACAATGAGCAGTTCTTC.